A selection of T cell receptor beta chains follows, all from one sample in a study of cytomegalovirus exposure and HLA in healthy donors. Repertoires were generated with immunoSEQ multiplex PCR, while TCRdb's copy carries only in-frame clones and drops some. Of about 140,000 clones in the sample, roughly 77% were seen once. Source material: PBMCs. These receptors were obtained from a man aged 30 to 45 in good health and CMV-seronegative. CDR3s include the opening cysteine and the closing phenylalanine or tryptophan. The D gene is left open where the match is weak. Size is omitted from some rows. Given values are once, few, many or a class for expanded clones.

j_gene,abundance,v_gene,d_gene,CDR3nt,CDR3aa
TRBJ1-1,NA,TRBV12-5,TRBD1,TGTGCTAGTGGAGCGGACCCGGGACAGGTAGCTTTCTTT,CASGADPGQVAFF
TRBJ2-5,NA,TRBV25-1,NA,TGTGCCAGCAGTGACCTAACGACAGAGTACCAAGAGACCCAGTACTTC,CASSDLTTEYQETQYF
TRBJ1-5,NA,TRBV6-6,NA,TGTGCCAGCAGTTATCAGACAGCAAGGGGTCAGCCCCAGCATTTT,CASSYQTARGQPQHF
TRBJ2-1,NA,TRBV6-4,TRBD2,TGTGCCAGCAGTGACTCCATAGCGGGAGGACCCAATGAGCAGTTCTTC,CASSDSIAGGPNEQFF
TRBJ1-1,NA,TRBV7-9,TRBD1,TGTGCCAGCAGCTTGGACGGGGGACAGGGAGAAGCTTTCTTT,CASSLDGGQGEAFF
TRBJ1-1,NA,TRBV5-6,TRBD1,TGTGCCAGCAGCTGGAACACAGGGGGCTACACTGAAGCTTTCTTT,CASSWNTGGYTEAFF
TRBJ2-2,once,TRBV5-4,TRBD2,TGTGCCAGCAGCTTGGAGCGGGGGGGTGTCGGGGAGCTGTTTTTT,CASSLERGGVGELFF
TRBJ2-5,NA,TRBV10-3,TRBD2,TGTGCCATCAGTGATAGCGGGGGGTCACAAGAGACCCAGTACTTC,CAISDSGGSQETQYF
TRBJ2-7,NA,TRBV28,NA,TGTGCCAGCAGTTTAGGGGCCCGTGGCGAGCAGTACTTC,CASSLGARGEQYF
TRBJ2-5,NA,TRBV18,TRBD1,TGTGCCAGCTTACGGACAGGTTTAGAGACCCAGTACTTC,CASLRTGLETQYF
TRBJ2-1,NA,TRBV29-1,TRBD2,TGCAGCGGAGGGACTAGCGGGAGAGGCTACAATGAGCAGTTCTTC,CSGGTSGRGYNEQFF
TRBJ2-5,NA,TRBV7-6,NA,TGTGCCAGCAGCTTAGCAGGGGTCGGAGAGACCCAGTACTTC,CASSLAGVGETQYF
TRBJ1-2,NA,TRBV6-1,NA,TGTGCCAGCAGTGAAGCGCCCAGGGGAGATGGCTACACCTTC,CASSEAPRGDGYTF
TRBJ1-6,NA,TRBV30,NA,TGTGCCTGGAGTGTACGCCGGGGATATAATTCACCCCTCCACTTT,CAWSVRRGYNSPLHF
TRBJ2-6,NA,TRBV15,TRBD1,TGTGCCACCAGCAGAAGACAGGGATCTGGGGCCAACGTCCTGACTTTC,CATSRRQGSGANVLTF
TRBJ1-1,NA,TRBV5-4,NA,TGTGCCAGCAGCTTGGGGGGGTCCAGGGGACACGAAGCTTTCTTT,CASSLGGSRGHEAFF
TRBJ2-5,once,TRBV18,NA,TGTGCCAGCTCGATACAGGGTGAGGGGACCCAGTACTTC,CASSIQGEGTQYF
TRBJ1-6,NA,TRBV10-2,NA,TGCGCCAGCAGTGAAGTTAGGGGTGAGTCGAATTCACCCCTCCACTTT,CASSEVRGESNSPLHF
TRBJ1-2,NA,TRBV5-1,NA,TGCGCCAGCAGCTCTGGGCCCCATGACTATGGCTACACCTTC,CASSSGPHDYGYTF
TRBJ2-3,few,TRBV5-1,TRBD2,TGCGCCAGCAGCTTGGAACTTAGCGGGACAGATACGCAGTATTTT,CASSLELSGTDTQYF
TRBJ2-1,NA,TRBV5-1,TRBD2,TGCGCCAGCAGCCTCCGGACTAGCGACCATCCCTACAATGAGCAGTTCTTC,CASSLRTSDHPYNEQFF
TRBJ1-6,NA,TRBV6-4,TRBD1,TGTGCCAGCAGTTCAGGACAGGGGGACGGTAATTCACCCCTCCACTTT,CASSSGQGDGNSPLHF
TRBJ1-2,NA,TRBV2,NA,TGTGCCAGCAGTGAAGGGTCGCGGGCTGGCTACACCTTC,CASSEGSRAGYTF
TRBJ2-5,NA,TRBV7-8,TRBD2,TGTGCCAGCAGCTTAGGACTAGCGGGCCAAGAGACCCAGTACTTC,CASSLGLAGQETQYF
TRBJ2-3,once,TRBV10-1,TRBD2,TGCGCCAGCAGTGATTGGGGGACTAGCGAACGCACAGATACGCAGTATTTT,CASSDWGTSERTDTQYF
TRBJ2-2,few,TRBV5-6,NA,TGTGCCAGCAGAAGGTTGCGGAACGGGGAGCTGTTTTTT,CASRRLRNGELFF
TRBJ2-3,NA,TRBV5-4,NA,TGTGCCAGCAGCTTGGGACAAGACACAGATACGCAGTATTTT,CASSLGQDTDTQYF
TRBJ1-3,NA,TRBV5-4,TRBD1,TGTGCCAGCAGCTTAGGCCATGTGGGACAGGGTGGAAACACCATATATTTT,CASSLGHVGQGGNTIYF
TRBJ1-3,NA,TRBV18,NA,TGTGCCAGCTCGGGGACACGCCAATCTGGAAACACCATATATTTT,CASSGTRQSGNTIYF
TRBJ1-1,NA,TRBV19,NA,TGTGCCAGTAGCACAGGGCCCATGAACACTGAAGCTTTCTTT,CASSTGPMNTEAFF
TRBJ1-1,NA,TRBV29-1,NA,TGCAGCGTTGGTTCCTATCAGGGGACTGAAGCTTTCTTT,CSVGSYQGTEAFF
TRBJ1-1,NA,TRBV6-1,NA,TGTGCCAGCAGTGAACGGGAACCTGAAGCTTTCTTT,CASSEREPEAFF
TRBJ2-2,NA,TRBV28,NA,TGTGCCAGCAGTTTAGGGGGCTTGTTCGAAGGTAGCGGGGAGCTGTTTTTT,CASSLGGLFEGSGELFF
TRBJ2-3,NA,TRBV12-5,NA,TGTGCTAGTGGCCCAGGGAGCACAGATACGCAGTATTTT,CASGPGSTDTQYF
TRBJ2-1,NA,TRBV7-6,NA,TGTGCCAGCAGCTTACTGCAGGGTTCCCACAATGAGCAGTTCTTC,CASSLLQGSHNEQFF
TRBJ2-7,few,TRBV2,NA,TGTGCCAGCAGTGAAGGGACTCTCCGGCGCGAGCAGTACTTC,CASSEGTLRREQYF
TRBJ2-6,NA,TRBV6-7,NA,TGTACCATCACCCAGGGGTTTGTGGCCAACGTCCTGACTTTC,CTITQGFVANVLTF
TRBJ2-7,NA,TRBV5-1,NA,TGCGCCAGCAGCCCACAGGGTAGGGGCTACGAGCAGTACTTC,CASSPQGRGYEQYF
TRBJ2-7,once,TRBV7-7,TRBD2,TGTGCCAGCAGCCCGAGTAGCGGGAGTACTTTCTACGAGCAGTACTTC,CASSPSSGSTFYEQYF
TRBJ1-4,few,TRBV28,TRBD1,TGTGCCAGCAGTTTGGGACAGGGGGCGCATCGTGGGAAAGCTAATGAAAAACTGTTTTTT,CASSLGQGAHRGKANEKLFF
TRBJ1-1,NA,TRBV30,TRBD1,TGTGCCTGGAGTCGGACAGGGGACACTGAAGCTTTCTTT,CAWSRTGDTEAFF
TRBJ1-5,NA,TRBV19,TRBD1,TGTGCCAGTAGTGCGGACCGGGCAGGGGGCGATAATCAGCCCCAGCATTTT,CASSADRAGGDNQPQHF